This TCR beta chain was sequenced during a study of T cell changes during pregnancy in multiple sclerosis. Repertoires were generated with immunoSEQ multiplex PCR, while TCRdb's copy carries only in-frame clones and drops some. The sample lists fewer than 65,000 clones; 93% were seen once. The specimen comprised peripheral blood, sampled in the second trimester of pregnancy. This clonotype was sampled from a female donor with multiple sclerosis, enrolled in a pregnancy study.

CDR3 amino acids: CASSTIGTGGPGNTIYF. Here the CDR3 DNA reads TGTGCCAGTAGTACCATCGGGACAGGGGGCCCTGGAAACACCATATATTTT. The chain combines TRBV19 with TRBJ1-3, with TRBD1 identical over 12 bases. The germline CDR1 and CDR2 sequences are LNHDA and SQIVND (reference sequence). The CDR3 has 17 amino acids. With 4 bases clipped from V and 2 bases from J, the junction kept 6 bases outside the gene matches.